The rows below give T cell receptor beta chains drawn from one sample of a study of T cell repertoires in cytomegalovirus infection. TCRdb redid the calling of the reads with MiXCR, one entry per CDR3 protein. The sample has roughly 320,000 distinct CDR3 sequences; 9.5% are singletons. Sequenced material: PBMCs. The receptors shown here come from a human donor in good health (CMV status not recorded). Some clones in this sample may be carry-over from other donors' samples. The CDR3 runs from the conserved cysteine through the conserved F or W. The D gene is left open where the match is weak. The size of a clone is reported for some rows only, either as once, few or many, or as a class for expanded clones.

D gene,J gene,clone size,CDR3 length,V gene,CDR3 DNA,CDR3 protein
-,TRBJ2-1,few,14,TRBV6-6,TGTGCCAGCAGTTACTCAGGGTCTGGAAATGAGCAGTTCTTC,CASSYSGSGNEQFF
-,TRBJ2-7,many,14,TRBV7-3,TGTGCCAGCAGCTTGGGACCCGGCGGCTACGAGCAGTACTTC,CASSLGPGGYEQYF
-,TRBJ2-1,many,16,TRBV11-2,TGTGCCAGCAGCTTAGTGGTGCAGCAGACCTACAATGAGCAGTTCTTC,CASSLVVQQTYNEQFF
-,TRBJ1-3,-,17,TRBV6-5,TGTGCCAGCAGTTACTTCGGCCGCCGAGGGGTTGGAAACACCATATATTTT,CASSYFGRRGVGNTIYF
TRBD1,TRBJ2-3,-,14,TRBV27,TGTGCCAGCAGTTTATCGGGACAGGGTTCTACGCAGTATTTT,CASSLSGQGSTQYF
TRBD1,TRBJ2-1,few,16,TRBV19,TGTGCCAGTAGGTCCGGGACAGGGGGATCCTACAATGAGCAGTTCTTC,CASRSGTGGSYNEQFF
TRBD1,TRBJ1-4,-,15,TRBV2,TGTGCCAGCAGTACGAGCAGGGGGTCAAATGAAAAACTGTTTTTT,CASSTSRGSNEKLFF
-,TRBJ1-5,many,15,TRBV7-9,TGTGCCAGCAGCTTTATAGGGCAGGGGAATCAGCCCCAGCATTTT,CASSFIGQGNQPQHF
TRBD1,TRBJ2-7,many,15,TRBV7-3,TGTGCCAGCAGTTCCCTTGACAGGGTTCCCTACGAGCAGTACTTC,CASSSLDRVPYEQYF
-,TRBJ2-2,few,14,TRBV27,TGTGCCAGCAGGGGGGGGGCCTATTCCGGGGAGCTGTTTTTT,CASRGGAYSGELFF
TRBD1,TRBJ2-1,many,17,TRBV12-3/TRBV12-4,TGTGCCAGCAGTTTAGCGAATAACAGGGGGAAAAACAATGAGCAGTTCTTC,CASSLANNRGKNNEQFF
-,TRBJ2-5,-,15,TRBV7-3,TGTGCCAGCAGCTTAATTGCTTTGCGGGGAGAGACCCAGTACTTC,CASSLIALRGETQYF
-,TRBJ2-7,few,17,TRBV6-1,TGTGCCAGCAGCCCCGCCCACCGGCGGGTCCTCTCCTACGAGCAGTACTTC,CASSPAHRRVLSYEQYF
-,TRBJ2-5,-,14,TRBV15,TGTGCCACCAGCAGAGATGGGGGGAAGGAGACCCAGTACTTC,CATSRDGGKETQYF
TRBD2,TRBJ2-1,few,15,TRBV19,TGTGCCAGTAGTATTCCTAGCGGGAGACCCAATGAGCAGTTCTTC,CASSIPSGRPNEQFF
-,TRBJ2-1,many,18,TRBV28,TGTGCCAGCAGTTCTCCTTGGGACGGCAGAAATTCCTACAATGAGCAGTTCTTC,CASSSPWDGRNSYNEQFF
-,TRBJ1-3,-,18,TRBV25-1,TGTGCCAGCAGCGATCCGCAGGGGCAGGGTACGGCTGGAAACACCATATATTTT,CASSDPQGQGTAGNTIYF
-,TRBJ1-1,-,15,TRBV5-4,TGTGCCAGCAGCTTGGCCGGGAGGAGGAACACTGAAGCTTTCTTT,CASSLAGRRNTEAFF
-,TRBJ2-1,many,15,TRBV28,TGTGCCAGCAGTCCCCAAGTGGGCCGGAACAATGAGCAGTTCTTC,CASSPQVGRNNEQFF
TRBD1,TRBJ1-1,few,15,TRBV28,TGTGCCAGCAGTTCGGCAACAGGGGTGGACACTGAAGCTTTCTTT,CASSSATGVDTEAFF
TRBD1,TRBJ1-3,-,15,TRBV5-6,TGTGCCAGCAGCGCCTTACAGGGGTTTGGAAACACCATATATTTT,CASSALQGFGNTIYF
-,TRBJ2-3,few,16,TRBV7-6,TGTGCCAGCAGCTTAGATGGGGCAGGGAAAACAGATACGCAGTATTTT,CASSLDGAGKTDTQYF
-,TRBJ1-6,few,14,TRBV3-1,TGTGCCAGCAGCCATTCGATACGCAATTCACCCCTCCACTTT,CASSHSIRNSPLHF
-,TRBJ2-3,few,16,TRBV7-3,TGTGCCAGCAGCTTCATACCGACTCAGAACACAGATACGCAGTATTTT,CASSFIPTQNTDTQYF
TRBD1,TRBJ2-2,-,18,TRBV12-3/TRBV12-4,TGTGCCAGCAGTTTGAAATCGGGACAGGGGCTGAACACCGGGGAGCTGTTTTTT,CASSLKSGQGLNTGELFF
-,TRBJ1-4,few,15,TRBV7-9,TGTGCCAGCAGCTACGACGGTGCAACTAATGAAAAACTGTTTTTT,CASSYDGATNEKLFF
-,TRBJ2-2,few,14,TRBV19,TGTGCCAGTAGTCGTTTGGAGAACACCGGGGAGCTGTTTTTT,CASSRLENTGELFF
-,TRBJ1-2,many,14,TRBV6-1,TGTGCCAGCAGTGAAGAGGGACCCAGCTATGGCTACACCTTC,CASSEEGPSYGYTF
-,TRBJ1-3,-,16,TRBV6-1,TGTGCCACCATACTTTCGGGCTCCATCTCTGGAAACACCATATATTTT,CATILSGSISGNTIYF
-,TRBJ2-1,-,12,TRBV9,TGTGCCAGCAGCGCGGGGTACAATGAGCAGTTCTTC,CASSAGYNEQFF
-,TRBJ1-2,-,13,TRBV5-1,TGCGCCAGCAGCCGGGAGGCCCGGGGAGGCTACACCTTC,CASSREARGGYTF
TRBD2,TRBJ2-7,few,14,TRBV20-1,TGCAGTGCTGGCCTTAGCGGGAGGGCTTACGAGCAGTACTTC,CSAGLSGRAYEQYF
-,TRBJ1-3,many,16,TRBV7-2,TGTGCCAGCAGTTTGGGGCCTGGGTTCTCTGGAAACACCATATATTTT,CASSLGPGFSGNTIYF
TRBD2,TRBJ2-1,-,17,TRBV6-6,TGTGCCAGCAGTTATACTAGCGACTCCCGACGCCCCAATGAGCAGTTCTTC,CASSYTSDSRRPNEQFF
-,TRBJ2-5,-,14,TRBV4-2,TGTGCCAGCAGCCAGATAACTAGAGGGGAGACCCAGTACTTC,CASSQITRGETQYF
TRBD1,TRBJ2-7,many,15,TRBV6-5,TGTGCCAGCAGTTACTCGAGGACAGGGGGCGTCGAGCAGTACTTC,CASSYSRTGGVEQYF
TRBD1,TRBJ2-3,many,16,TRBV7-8,TGTGCCAGCAGTAGAGTTGGGGGACAGGGCACAGATACGCAGTATTTT,CASSRVGGQGTDTQYF
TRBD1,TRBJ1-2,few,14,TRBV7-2,TGTGCCAGCAGCTTCCAACAGGGGGCACTCGGCTACACCTTC,CASSFQQGALGYTF
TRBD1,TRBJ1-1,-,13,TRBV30,TGTGCCTGGGAACAGGGGGCGCCCGGAAAAGCTTTCTTT,CAWEQGAPGKAFF
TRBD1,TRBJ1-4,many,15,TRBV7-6,TGTGCCAGCAGCCACCCCGGGACAGGGGATGAAAAACTGTTTTTT,CASSHPGTGDEKLFF
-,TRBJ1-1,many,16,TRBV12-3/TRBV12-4,TGTGCCAGCAGTGCCCGCCTGGGAGGAGGGACCACTGAAGCTTTCTTT,CASSARLGGGTTEAFF
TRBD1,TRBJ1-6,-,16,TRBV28,TGTGCCAGCAGTTCTCAGGGGGCAAGAGGAAATTCACCCCTCCACTTT,CASSSQGARGNSPLHF